This T cell receptor (beta chain) stems from a study of blood T cells in healthy people across ages. Study-level background: Roughly one uniquely barcoded beta molecule per two T cells was captured. Overall study findings and caveats: Observed TCR beta diversity per million T cells went down as age went up. This fall followed a roughly linear course with age.

The use of a sample-barcoded 5' primer and a J-beta primer mix characterized a second PCR of about 7 to 12 cycles. TCRdb processed the 5' RACE reads anew with MiXCR; each CDR3 protein has one entry. The profile covers about 970,000 distinct CDR3 sequences, with approximately 50% appearing a single time and over 20% taken by the ten largest. The CDR3 loop spans 17 amino acids. Germline CDR1 is MDHEN and CDR2 is SYDVKM. With each sample, at least 5 micrograms of total RNA were extracted. About this clonotype: Its antigen is still unknown.

The sequencing sample was made of blood. The J gene is TRBJ2-5, the V gene TRBV28, with 10 positions matching TRBD2. The DNA matches TRBJ2-7 better at its end, which makes the J call doubtful. This receptor was obtained from a woman aged 55-70 years in good health. The CDR3 bases are TGTGCCAGCAGTCCCCCACCTCTAGCGGGAGTATCCTACGAGCAGTACTTC. Protein: CASSPPPLAGVSYEQYF.